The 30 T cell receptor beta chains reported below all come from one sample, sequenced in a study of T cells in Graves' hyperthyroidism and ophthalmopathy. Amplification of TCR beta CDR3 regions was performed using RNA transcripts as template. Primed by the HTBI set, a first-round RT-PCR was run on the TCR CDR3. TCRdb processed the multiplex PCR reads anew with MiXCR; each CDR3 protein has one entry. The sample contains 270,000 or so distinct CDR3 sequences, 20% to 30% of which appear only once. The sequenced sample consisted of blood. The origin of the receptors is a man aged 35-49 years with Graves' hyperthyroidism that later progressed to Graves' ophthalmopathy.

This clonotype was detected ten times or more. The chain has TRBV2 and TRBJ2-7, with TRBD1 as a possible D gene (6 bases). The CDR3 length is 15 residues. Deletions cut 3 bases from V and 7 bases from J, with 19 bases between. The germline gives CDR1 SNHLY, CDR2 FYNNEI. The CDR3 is CASSEDSSPLQEQYF. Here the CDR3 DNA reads TGTGCCAGCAGTGAGGACAGCTCCCCTCTTCAAGAGCAGTACTTC.

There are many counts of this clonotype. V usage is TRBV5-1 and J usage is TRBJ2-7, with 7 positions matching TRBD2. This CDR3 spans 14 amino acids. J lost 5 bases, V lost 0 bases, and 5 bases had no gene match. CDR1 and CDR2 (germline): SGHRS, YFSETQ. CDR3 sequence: CASSLGRGSNEQYF. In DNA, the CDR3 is TGCGCCAGCAGCTTGGGGCGGGGGTCTAACGAGCAGTACTTC. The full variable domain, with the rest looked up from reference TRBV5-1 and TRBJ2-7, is KAGVTQTPRYLIKTRGQQVTLSCSPISGHRSVSWYQQTPGQGLQFLFEYFSETQRNKGNFPGRFSGRQFSNSRSEMNVSTLELGDSALYLCASSLGRGSNEQYFGPGTRLTVT.

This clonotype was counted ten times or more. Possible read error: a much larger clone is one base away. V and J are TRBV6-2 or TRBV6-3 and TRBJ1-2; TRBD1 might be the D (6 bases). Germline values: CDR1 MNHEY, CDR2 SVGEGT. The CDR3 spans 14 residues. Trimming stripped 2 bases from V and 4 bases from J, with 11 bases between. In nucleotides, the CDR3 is TGTGCCAGCAGTTACAGGGGGGAGAGCTATGGCTACACCTTC. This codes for CASSYRGESYGYTF.

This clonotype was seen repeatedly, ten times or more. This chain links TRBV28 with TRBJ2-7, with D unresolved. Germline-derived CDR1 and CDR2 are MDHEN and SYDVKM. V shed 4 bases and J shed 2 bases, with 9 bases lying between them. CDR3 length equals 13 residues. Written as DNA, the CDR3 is TGTGCCAGCAGTTGGCAAACCCCCTACGAGCAGTACTTC. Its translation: CASSWQTPYEQYF.

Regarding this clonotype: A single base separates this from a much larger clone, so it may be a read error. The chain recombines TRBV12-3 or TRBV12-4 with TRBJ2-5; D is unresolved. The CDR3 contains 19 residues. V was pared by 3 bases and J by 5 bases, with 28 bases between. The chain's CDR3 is CASSFEVHYMANEGETQYF. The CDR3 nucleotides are TGTGCCAGCAGTTTTGAGGTCCATTACATGGCCAACGAAGGGGAGACCCAGTACTTC.

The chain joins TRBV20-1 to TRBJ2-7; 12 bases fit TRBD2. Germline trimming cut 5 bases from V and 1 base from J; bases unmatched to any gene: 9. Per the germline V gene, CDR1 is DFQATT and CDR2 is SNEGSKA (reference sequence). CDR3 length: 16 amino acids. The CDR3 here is CSARPRTSGNSYEQYF. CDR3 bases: TGCAGTGCTCGACCCCGGACTAGCGGGAATTCCTACGAGCAGTACTTC.

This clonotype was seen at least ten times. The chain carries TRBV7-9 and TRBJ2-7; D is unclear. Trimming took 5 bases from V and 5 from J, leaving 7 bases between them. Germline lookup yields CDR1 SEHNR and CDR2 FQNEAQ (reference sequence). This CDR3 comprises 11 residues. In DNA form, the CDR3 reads TGTGCCAGCAGCCGCGGCCACGAGCAGTACTTC. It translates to CASSRGHEQYF. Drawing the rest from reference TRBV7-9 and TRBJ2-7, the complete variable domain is DTGVSQNPRHKITKRGQNVTFRCDPISEHNRLYWYRQTLGQGPEFLTYFQNEAQLEKSRLLSDRFSAERPKGSFSTLEIQRTEQGDSAMYLCASSRGHEQYFGPGTRLTVT.

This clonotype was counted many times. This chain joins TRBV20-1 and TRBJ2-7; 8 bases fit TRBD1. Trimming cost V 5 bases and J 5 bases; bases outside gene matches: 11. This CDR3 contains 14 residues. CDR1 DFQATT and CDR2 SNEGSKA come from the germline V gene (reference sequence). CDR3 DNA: TGCAGTGCTGGTAAGACAGGGGCCTTGGACGAGCAGTACTTC. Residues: CSAGKTGALDEQYF.

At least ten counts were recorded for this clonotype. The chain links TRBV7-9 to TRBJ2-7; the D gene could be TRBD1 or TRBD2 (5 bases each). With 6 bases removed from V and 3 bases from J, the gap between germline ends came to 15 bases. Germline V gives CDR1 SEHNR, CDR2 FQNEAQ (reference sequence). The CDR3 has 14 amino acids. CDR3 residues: CASSSTGTFYEQYF. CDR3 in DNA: TGTGCCAGCAGTTCCACCGGGACGTTCTACGAGCAGTACTTC.

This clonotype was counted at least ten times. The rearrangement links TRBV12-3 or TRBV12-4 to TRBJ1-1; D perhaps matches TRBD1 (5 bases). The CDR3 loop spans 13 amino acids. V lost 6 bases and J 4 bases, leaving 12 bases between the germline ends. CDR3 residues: CASRSQGVTEAFF. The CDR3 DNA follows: TGTGCCAGCAGATCCCAAGGGGTCACTGAAGCTTTCTTT.

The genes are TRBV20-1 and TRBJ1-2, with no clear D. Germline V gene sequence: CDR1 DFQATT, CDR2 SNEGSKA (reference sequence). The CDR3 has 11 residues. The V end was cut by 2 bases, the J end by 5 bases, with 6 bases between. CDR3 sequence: CSARWGYGYTF. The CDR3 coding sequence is TGCAGTGCTAGATGGGGTTATGGCTACACCTTC.

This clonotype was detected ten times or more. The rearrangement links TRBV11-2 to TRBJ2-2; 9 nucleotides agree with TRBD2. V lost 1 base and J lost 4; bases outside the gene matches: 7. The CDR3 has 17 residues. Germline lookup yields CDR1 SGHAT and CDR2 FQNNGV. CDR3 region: CASSLVGLAGITGELFF. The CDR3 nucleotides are TGTGCCAGCAGCTTAGTAGGGCTAGCGGGGATCACCGGGGAGCTGTTTTTT.

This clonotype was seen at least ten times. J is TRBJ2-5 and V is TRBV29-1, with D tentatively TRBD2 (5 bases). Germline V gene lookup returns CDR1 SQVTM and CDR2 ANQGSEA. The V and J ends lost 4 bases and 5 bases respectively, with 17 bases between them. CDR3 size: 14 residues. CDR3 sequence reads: CSVAEGSNAETQYF. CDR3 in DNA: TGCAGCGTTGCCGAGGGCTCGAACGCGGAGACCCAGTACTTC.

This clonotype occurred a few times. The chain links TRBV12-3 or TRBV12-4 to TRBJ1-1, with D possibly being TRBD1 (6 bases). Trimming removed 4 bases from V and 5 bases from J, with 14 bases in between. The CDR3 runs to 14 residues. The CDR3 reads CASSWEGVVTEAFF. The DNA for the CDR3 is TGTGCCAGCAGTTGGGAGGGGGTGGTAACTGAAGCTTTCTTT.

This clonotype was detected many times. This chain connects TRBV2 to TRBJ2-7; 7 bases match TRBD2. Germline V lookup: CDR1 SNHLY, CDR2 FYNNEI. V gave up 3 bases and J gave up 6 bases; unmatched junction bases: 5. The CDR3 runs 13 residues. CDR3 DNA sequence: TGTGCCAGCAGTGACCGGCGGGAGTTCGAGCAGTACTTC. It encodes CASSDRREFEQYF. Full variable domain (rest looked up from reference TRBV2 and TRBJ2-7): EPEVTQTPSHQVTQMGQEVILRCVPISNHLYFYWYRQILGQKVEFLVSFYNNEISEKSEIFDDQFSVERPDGSNFTLKIRSTKLEDSAMYFCASSDRREFEQYFGPGTRLTVT.

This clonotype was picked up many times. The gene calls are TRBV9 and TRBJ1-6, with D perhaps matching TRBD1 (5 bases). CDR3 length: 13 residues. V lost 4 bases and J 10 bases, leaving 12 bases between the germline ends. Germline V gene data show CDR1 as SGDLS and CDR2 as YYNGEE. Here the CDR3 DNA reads TGTGCCAGCAGCATCCAGGGCGGGTCACCCCTCCACTTT. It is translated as CASSIQGGSPLHF.

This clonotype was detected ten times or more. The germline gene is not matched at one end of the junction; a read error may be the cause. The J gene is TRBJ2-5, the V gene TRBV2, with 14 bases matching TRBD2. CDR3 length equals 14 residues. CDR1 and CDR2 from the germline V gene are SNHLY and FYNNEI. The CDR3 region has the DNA TGTGCCAGCACCGAGGGACTAGCGGGAGTCGCGGCGGACTTC. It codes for CASTEGLAGVAADF.

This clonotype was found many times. The DNA of the CDR3 is TGTGCCACCAGCAGAGTCAGTGGCGCGGTCTACGAGCAGTACTTC. Translating it yields CATSRVSGAVYEQYF. The chain employs TRBV15 and TRBJ2-7; no reliable D call. Trimming left V 1 base short and J 3 bases short, with 13 bases between. The CDR3 has 15 residues. CDR1 and CDR2 (germline): LNHNV, YYDKDF (reference sequence).

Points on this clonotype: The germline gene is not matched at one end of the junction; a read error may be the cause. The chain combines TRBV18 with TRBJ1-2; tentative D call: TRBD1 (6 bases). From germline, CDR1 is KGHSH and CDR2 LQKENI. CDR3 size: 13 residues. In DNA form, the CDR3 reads TGTGCCAGCTCTCAGGGGAACAACTATGGCTGCACCTTC. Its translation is CASSQGNNYGCTF.

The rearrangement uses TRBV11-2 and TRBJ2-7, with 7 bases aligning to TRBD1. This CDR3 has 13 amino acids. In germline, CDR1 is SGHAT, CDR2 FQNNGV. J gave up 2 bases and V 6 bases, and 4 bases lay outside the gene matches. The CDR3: CASRKDRAYEQYF. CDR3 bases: TGTGCCAGCAGGAAAGACAGGGCCTACGAGCAGTACTTC.

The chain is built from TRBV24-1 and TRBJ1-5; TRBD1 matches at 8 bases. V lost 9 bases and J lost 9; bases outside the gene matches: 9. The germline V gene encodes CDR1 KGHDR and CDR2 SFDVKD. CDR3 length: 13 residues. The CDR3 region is CATGGTGGRPQHF. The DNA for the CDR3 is TGTGCCACCGGTGGGACAGGCGGCCGGCCCCAGCATTTT.

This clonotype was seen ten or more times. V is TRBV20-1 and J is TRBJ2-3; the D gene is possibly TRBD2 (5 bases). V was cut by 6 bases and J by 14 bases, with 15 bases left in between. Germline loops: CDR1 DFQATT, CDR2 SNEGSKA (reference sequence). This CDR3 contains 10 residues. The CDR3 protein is CSARTSAGYF. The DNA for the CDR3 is TGCAGTGCGCGAACTAGTGCTGGGTATTTT.

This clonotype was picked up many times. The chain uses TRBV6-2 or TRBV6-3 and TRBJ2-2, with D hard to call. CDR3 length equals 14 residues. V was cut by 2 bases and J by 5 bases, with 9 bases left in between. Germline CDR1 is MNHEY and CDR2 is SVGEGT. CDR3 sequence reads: CASSYGLATGELFF. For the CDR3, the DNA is TGTGCCAGCAGTTACGGGTTAGCTACCGGGGAGCTGTTTTTT.

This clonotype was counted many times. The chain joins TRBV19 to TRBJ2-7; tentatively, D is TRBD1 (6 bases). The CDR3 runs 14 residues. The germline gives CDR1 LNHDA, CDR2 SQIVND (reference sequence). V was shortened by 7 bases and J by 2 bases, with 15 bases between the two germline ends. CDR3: CASNPGDTTYEQYF. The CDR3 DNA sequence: TGTGCCAGTAACCCCGGGGACACGACCTACGAGCAGTACTTC. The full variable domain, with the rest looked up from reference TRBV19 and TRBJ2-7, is DGGITQSPKYLFRKEGQNVTLSCEQNLNHDAMYWYRQDPGQGLRLIYYSQIVNDFQKGDIAEGYSVSREKKESFPLTVTSAQKNPTAFYLCASNPGDTTYEQYFGPGTRLTVT.

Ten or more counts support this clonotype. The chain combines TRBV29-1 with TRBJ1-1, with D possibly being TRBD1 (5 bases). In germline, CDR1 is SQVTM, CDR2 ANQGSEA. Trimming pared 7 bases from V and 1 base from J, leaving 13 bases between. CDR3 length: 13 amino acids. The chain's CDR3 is CSASHGGNTEAFF. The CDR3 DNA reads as TGCAGCGCATCCCACGGGGGGAACACTGAAGCTTTCTTT.

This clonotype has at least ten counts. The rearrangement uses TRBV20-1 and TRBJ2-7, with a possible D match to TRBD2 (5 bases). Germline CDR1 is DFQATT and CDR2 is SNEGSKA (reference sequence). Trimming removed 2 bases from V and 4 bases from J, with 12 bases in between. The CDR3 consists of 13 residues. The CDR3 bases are TGCAGTGCTAGACATGCGGGTGTATACGAGCAGTACTTC. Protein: CSARHAGVYEQYF.

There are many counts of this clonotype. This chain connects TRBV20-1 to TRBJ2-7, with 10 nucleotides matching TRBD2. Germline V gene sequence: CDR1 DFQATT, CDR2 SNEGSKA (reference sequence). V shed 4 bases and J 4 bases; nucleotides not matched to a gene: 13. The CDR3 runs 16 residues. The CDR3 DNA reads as TGCAGTGCTACAATGAACACAGCTAGCGGGAGTTACGAGCAGTACTTC. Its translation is CSATMNTASGSYEQYF.

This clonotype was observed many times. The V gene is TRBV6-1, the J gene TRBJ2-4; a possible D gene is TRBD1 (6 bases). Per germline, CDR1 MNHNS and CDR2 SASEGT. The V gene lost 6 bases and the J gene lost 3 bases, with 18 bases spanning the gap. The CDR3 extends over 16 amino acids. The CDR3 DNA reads TGTGCCAGCAGCAAAGGGGGAATCGAAGGCAAAAACATTCAGTACTTC. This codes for CASSKGGIEGKNIQYF.

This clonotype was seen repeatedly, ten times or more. DNA for the CDR3: TGTGCCAGCAGCGTAGACCGGGGTGGGGAGACCCAGTACTTC. It is translated as CASSVDRGGETQYF. The V gene is TRBV9, the J gene TRBJ2-5; possibly TRBD2 for D (5 bases). Per germline, CDR1 SGDLS and CDR2 YYNGEE. This CDR3 comprises 14 residues. Trimming took 0 bases from V and 5 from J, leaving 11 bases between them.

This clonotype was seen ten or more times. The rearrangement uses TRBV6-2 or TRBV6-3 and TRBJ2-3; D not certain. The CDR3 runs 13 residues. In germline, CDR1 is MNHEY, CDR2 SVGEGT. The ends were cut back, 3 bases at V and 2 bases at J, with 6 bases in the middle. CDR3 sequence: CASSYQFTDTQYF. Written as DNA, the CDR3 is TGTGCCAGCAGTTATCAGTTCACAGATACGCAGTATTTT.